These 21 T cell receptor beta chains were all obtained from the same sample, sequenced in a study of Ad26.COV2.S vaccination and SARS-CoV-2 variants. Assay: immunoSEQ multiplex PCR; the TCRdb copy retains only in-frame clones and omits some. The sample lists a few hundred thousand clones; 85% to 90% were seen once. As for treatment: 15 to 20 received Ad26.COV2.S at low or high dose, single or two shots; about 5 received placebo; per-sample allocation not given. Samples came from day 63 after the first vaccine or placebo injection. Specimen: peripheral blood, collected in a trial of Ad26.COV2.S vaccine versus placebo. All receptors derive from a person aged 18 to 59 who received the Ad26.COV2.S COVID-19 vaccine or a placebo.

This rearrangement joins TRBV7-2 to TRBJ1-1; D gene unclear. Germline V CDR1 and CDR2: SGHTA, FQGNSA. The CDR3 is 12 residues long. Between the trimmed V and J ends, which lost 2 bases and 9 bases, there was a span of 10 bases. The CDR3 sequence is CASSLLQPKAFF. CDR3 nucleotides: TGTGCCAGCAGCTTACTCCAGCCGAAAGCTTTCTTT.

V and J are TRBV5-1 and TRBJ1-1; 10 bases are a match to TRBD1. Trimming cost V 2 bases and J 3 bases; bases outside gene matches: 4. Germline V gene lookup returns CDR1 SGHRS and CDR2 YFSETQ. The CDR3 is 15 residues long. CDR3 coding DNA: TGCGCCAGCAGCTTAGATGGACAGGGGGACACTGAAGCTTTCTTT. The encoded protein is CASSLDGQGDTEAFF. The complete variable domain, with remaining parts taken from reference TRBV5-1 and TRBJ1-1, reads KAGVTQTPRYLIKTRGQQVTLSCSPISGHRSVSWYQQTPGQGLQFLFEYFSETQRNKGNFPGRFSGRQFSNSRSEMNVSTLELGDSALYLCASSLDGQGDTEAFFGQGTRLTVV.

This chain connects TRBV4-3 to TRBJ1-3; D is perhaps TRBD1 (5 bases). Germline V gene data show CDR1 as LGHNA and CDR2 as YSLEER. This CDR3 spans 16 amino acids. V lost 0 bases and J 1 base, leaving 10 bases between the germline ends. The CDR3 reads CASSQEEYRSGNTIYF. The CDR3 DNA follows: TGCGCCAGCAGCCAAGAAGAATACAGGTCTGGAAACACCATATATTTT.

The chain joins TRBV11-3 to TRBJ2-5; TRBD1 matches at 7 bases. With V trimmed by 5 bases and J by 4 bases, 4 bases remained unmatched. The CDR3 is 13 residues long. The germline V gene has CDR1 SGHNT and CDR2 YENEEA. CDR3 DNA: TGTGCCAGCAGCCTACAGGGGTCAGAGACCCAGTACTTC. Amino acids: CASSLQGSETQYF.

The chain couples TRBV5-8 to TRBJ1-4; the match to TRBD1 covers 9 bases. Trimming took 4 bases from V and 8 from J; bases not matched to a gene: 12. The CDR3 spans 16 residues. Germline-derived CDR1 and CDR2 are SGHTS and YDEGEE. The CDR3 loop is CASSLGQGMVAEKLFF. Here the CDR3 DNA reads TGTGCCAGCAGCCTCGGACAGGGGATGGTAGCAGAAAAACTGTTTTTT.

The chain recombines TRBV5-1 with TRBJ1-1, with 9 positions matching TRBD1. V was pared by 4 bases and J by 0 bases, with 10 bases of the junction left unmatched. CDR1 and CDR2 (germline): SGHRS, YFSETQ. This CDR3 contains 17 residues. For the CDR3, the DNA is TGCGCCAGCAGCCCATGGACAGGGGCTCTGTTGAACACTGAAGCTTTCTTT. Protein: CASSPWTGALLNTEAFF.

This clone was counted only a few times. The chain uses TRBV7-9 and TRBJ2-7, with D possibly being TRBD1 (7 bases). This CDR3 spans 15 amino acids. V lost 5 bases to trimming and J lost 0 bases, with 14 bases between them. From germline, CDR1 is SEHNR and CDR2 FQNEAQ (reference sequence). The CDR3, as DNA: TGTGCCAGCAGCCCCGGGGGACAGAGCTCCTACGAGCAGTACGTC. Translated, it gives CASSPGGQSSYEQYV.

The chain recombines TRBV4-1 with TRBJ2-3; 9 bases match TRBD1. Germline V gene sequence: CDR1 MGHRA, CDR2 YSYEKL. Germline trimming cut 5 bases from V and 6 bases from J; bases unmatched to any gene: 9. This CDR3 has 15 amino acids. CDR3 in DNA: TGCGCCAGCAGCAGCCGGACAGGGGCTCCGGATACGCAGTATTTT. Its protein is CASSSRTGAPDTQYF.

The chain is built from TRBV10-1 and TRBJ2-2, with D possibly being TRBD1 (5 bases). With 8 bases removed from V and 4 bases from J, the gap between germline ends came to 8 bases. The CDR3 contains 12 residues. Germline V gene lookup returns CDR1 WNHNN and CDR2 SYGVQD (reference sequence). Here the CDR3 DNA reads TGCGCCAGCCAGGGCTCCACCGGGGAGCTGTTTTTT. Translated, it gives CASQGSTGELFF.

V and J are TRBV19 and TRBJ1-2, with 7 bases aligning to TRBD1. V gave up 10 bases and J gave up 4 bases; unmatched junction bases: 12. The CDR3 sequence is 14 residues long. Looked up from germline, CDR1 is LNHDA and CDR2 is SQIVND (reference sequence). The CDR3: CATRPRGLGYGYTF. The CDR3, as DNA: TGTGCCACCAGACCCAGGGGGTTGGGCTATGGCTACACCTTC.

The V and J genes are TRBV7-2 and TRBJ2-7; TRBD2 aligns across 7 bases. V trimming: 7 bases; J trimming: 1 base; junction bases outside the gene matches: 10. Germline loops: CDR1 SGHTA, CDR2 FQGNSA. The CDR3 extends over 15 amino acids. CDR3 sequence (DNA): TGTGCCAGCAACCGTCAACGGGGAGGGTCCTACGAGCAGTACTTC. Translating it yields CASNRQRGGSYEQYF.

The rearrangement joins TRBV6-2 or TRBV6-3 to TRBJ2-7, with D unresolved. The V gene's germline CDR1 is MNHEY and CDR2 SVGEGT. The germline V and J ends were trimmed by 5 bases and 4 bases, with 12 bases remaining between them. There are 13 residues in the CDR3. The CDR3: CASSQTTHYEQYV. The CDR3 DNA reads as TGTGCCAGCAGTCAAACGACACATTACGAGCAGTACGTC.

The chain joins TRBV7-8 to TRBJ1-4; D uncertain. Germline assignment: CDR1 SGHVS and CDR2 FQNEAQ. The CDR3 is made up of 17 amino acids. V lost 6 bases and J 5 bases, leaving 22 bases between the germline ends. CDR3 region: CASSPTRFLGPNEKLFF. As DNA, the CDR3 is TGTGCCAGCAGTCCTACCCGTTTCCTCGGCCCCAATGAAAAACTGTTTTTT.

V and J are TRBV9 and TRBJ2-2, with D unclear. CDR1 is SGDLS and CDR2 is YYNGEE in the germline V gene. Trimming cost V 4 bases and J 6 bases, with 10 bases left between them. The CDR3 is 13 residues long. The CDR3 reads CASSPPSSGELFF. DNA for the CDR3: TGTGCCAGCAGCCCACCGTCGTCCGGGGAGCTGTTTTTT. Complete variable domain (other parts from reference TRBV9 and TRBJ2-2): DSGVTQTPKHLITATGQRVTLRCSPRSGDLSVYWYQQSLDQGLQFLIQYYNGEERAKGNILERFSAQQFPDLHSELNLSSLELGDSALYFCASSPPSSGELFFGEGSRLTVL.

This clone was counted a few times. The chain employs TRBV27 and TRBJ1-5; TRBD1 matches 7 bases. Trimming took 5 bases from V and 4 from J; bases not matched to a gene: 5. The CDR3 runs to 14 residues. Germline CDR1 is MNHEY and CDR2 is SMNVEV (reference sequence). CDR3 loop: CASSTTRGNQPQHF. The CDR3 DNA reads TGTGCCAGCAGTACGACCAGGGGGAATCAGCCCCAGCATTTT.

The rearrangement joins TRBV4-1 to TRBJ2-2, with 11 bases fitting TRBD2. From germline, CDR1 is MGHRA and CDR2 YSYEKL. The CDR3 is made up of 20 amino acids. J was trimmed by 3 bases and V by 1 base; bases with no gene match: 13. CDR3 nucleotide sequence: TGCGCCAGCAGCCAAGTTGATAGCGGGGGGGTAATTGGTGACACCGGGGAGCTGTTTTTT. Its protein product is CASSQVDSGGVIGDTGELFF.

The rearrangement links TRBV27 to TRBJ2-7; 8 positions agree with TRBD1. Trimming at V came to 2 bases and at J to 5 bases, leaving 14 bases not matched to a gene. There are 17 residues in the CDR3. Germline V gene data show CDR1 as MNHEY and CDR2 as SMNVEV (reference sequence). The CDR3 coding sequence is TGTGCCAGCAGTTTACCTTTCCCCGGGACAGGCCAACACGAGCAGTACTTC. Protein sequence: CASSLPFPGTGQHEQYF.

V is TRBV11-2 and J is TRBJ1-3; possible D gene TRBD1, 5 bases. The CDR3 loop spans 17 amino acids. V lost 5 bases to trimming and J lost 0 bases, with 17 bases between them. From germline, CDR1 is SGHAT and CDR2 FQNNGV. The CDR3 protein is CASSPDSFDSSGNTIYF. CDR3 bases: TGTGCCAGCAGCCCGGATTCATTCGACAGCTCTGGAAACACCATATATTTT.

This sequence joins TRBV10-3 and TRBJ1-2; D gene ambiguous. Looked up from germline, CDR1 is ENHRY and CDR2 is SYGVKD. V was trimmed by 10 bases and J by 5 bases, leaving 29 bases between them. The CDR3 consists of 17 residues. The CDR3 region is CASRKVTDLPGLYGYTF. Here the CDR3 DNA reads TGTGCCAGCAGGAAAGTAACCGACCTTCCGGGGTTATATGGCTACACCTTC.

The chain links TRBV27 to TRBJ1-6; D gene uncertain. V lost 2 bases to trimming and J lost 0 bases, with 8 bases between them. CDR1 and CDR2 (germline): MNHEY, SMNVEV (reference sequence). This CDR3 contains 16 residues. CDR3 bases: TGTGCCAGCAGTTTACGGGGAGTCTCCTATAATTCACCCCTCCACTTT. Translating gives CASSLRGVSYNSPLHF.

The J gene is TRBJ1-4, the V gene TRBV4-3; 9 positions match TRBD1. CDR3 length: 15 residues. Germline assignment: CDR1 LGHNA and CDR2 YSLEER. V lost 2 bases to trimming and J lost 10 bases; unmatched junction nucleotides: 8. The CDR3 protein is CASSQNTGGPGKLFF. CDR3 DNA sequence: TGCGCCAGCAGCCAAAATACAGGGGGCCCCGGAAAACTGTTTTTT.